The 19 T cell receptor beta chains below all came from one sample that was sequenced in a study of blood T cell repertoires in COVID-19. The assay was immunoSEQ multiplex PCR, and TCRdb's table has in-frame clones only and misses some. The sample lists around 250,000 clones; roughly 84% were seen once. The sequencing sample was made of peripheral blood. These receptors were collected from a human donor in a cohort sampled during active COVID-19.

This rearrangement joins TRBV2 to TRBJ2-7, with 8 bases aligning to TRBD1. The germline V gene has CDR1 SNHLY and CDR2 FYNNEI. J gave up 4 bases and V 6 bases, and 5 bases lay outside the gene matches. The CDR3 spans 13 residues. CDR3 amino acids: CASRGTGGYEQYF. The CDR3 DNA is TGTGCCAGCAGGGGGACAGGTGGATACGAGCAGTACTTC.

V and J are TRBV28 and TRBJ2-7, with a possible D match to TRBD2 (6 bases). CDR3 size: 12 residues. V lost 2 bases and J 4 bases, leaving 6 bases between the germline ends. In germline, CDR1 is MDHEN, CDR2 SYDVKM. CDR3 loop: CASSLGTYEQYF. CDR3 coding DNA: TGTGCCAGCAGTTTAGGGACTTACGAGCAGTACTTC.

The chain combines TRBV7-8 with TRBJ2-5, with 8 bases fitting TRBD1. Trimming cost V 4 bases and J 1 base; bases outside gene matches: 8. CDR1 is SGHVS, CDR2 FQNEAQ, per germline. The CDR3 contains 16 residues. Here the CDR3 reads CASSSTGVLSQETQYF. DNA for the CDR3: TGTGCCAGCAGCTCGACAGGGGTGCTAAGCCAAGAGACCCAGTACTTC.

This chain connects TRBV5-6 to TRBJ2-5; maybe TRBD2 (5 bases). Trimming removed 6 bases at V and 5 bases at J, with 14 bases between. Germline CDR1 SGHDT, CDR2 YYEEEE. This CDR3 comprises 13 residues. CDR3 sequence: CASTAGVLETQYF. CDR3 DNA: TGTGCCAGCACCGCCGGGGTATTGGAGACCCAGTACTTC.

CDR3: CASSLDSSTDTQYF. DNA of the CDR3: TGTGCCAGCAGCCTAGATTCTAGCACAGATACGCAGTATTTT. This rearrangement joins TRBV7-9 to TRBJ2-3, with no clear D. CDR1 and CDR2 (germline): SEHNR, FQNEAQ (reference sequence). The CDR3 sequence is 14 residues long. The ends were cut back, 5 bases at V and 0 bases at J, with 9 bases in the middle.

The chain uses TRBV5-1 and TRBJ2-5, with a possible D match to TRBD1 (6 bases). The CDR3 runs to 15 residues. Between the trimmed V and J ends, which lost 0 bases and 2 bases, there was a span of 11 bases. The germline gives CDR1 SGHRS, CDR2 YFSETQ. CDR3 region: CASSLDGRGQETQYF. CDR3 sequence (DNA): TGCGCCAGCAGCTTGGACGGCAGGGGACAAGAGACCCAGTACTTC.

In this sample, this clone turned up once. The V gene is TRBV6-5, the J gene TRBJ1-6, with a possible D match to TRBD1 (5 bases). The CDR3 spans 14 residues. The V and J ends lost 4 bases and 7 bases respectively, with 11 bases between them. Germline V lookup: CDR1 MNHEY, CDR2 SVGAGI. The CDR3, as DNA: TGTGCCAGCAGTTGGGAATACAGGAATTCACCCCTCCACTTT. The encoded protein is CASSWEYRNSPLHF.

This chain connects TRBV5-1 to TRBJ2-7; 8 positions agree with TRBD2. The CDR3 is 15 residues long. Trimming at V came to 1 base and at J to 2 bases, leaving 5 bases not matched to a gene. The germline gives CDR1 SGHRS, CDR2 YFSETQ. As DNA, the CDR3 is TGCGCCAGCAGCTTGCAAGCGGGAGCGACCTACGAGCAGTACTTC. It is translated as CASSLQAGATYEQYF. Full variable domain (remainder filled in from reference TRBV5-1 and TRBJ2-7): KAGVTQTPRYLIKTRGQQVTLSCSPISGHRSVSWYQQTPGQGLQFLFEYFSETQRNKGNFPGRFSGRQFSNSRSEMNVSTLELGDSALYLCASSLQAGATYEQYFGPGTRLTVT.

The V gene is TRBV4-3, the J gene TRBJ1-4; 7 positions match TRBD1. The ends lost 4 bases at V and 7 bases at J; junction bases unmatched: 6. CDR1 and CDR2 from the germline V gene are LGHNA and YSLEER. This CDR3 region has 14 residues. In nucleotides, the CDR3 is TGCGCCAGCAGCCGAGGGGGCTCTGGTGAAAAACTGTTTTTT. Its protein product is CASSRGGSGEKLFF.

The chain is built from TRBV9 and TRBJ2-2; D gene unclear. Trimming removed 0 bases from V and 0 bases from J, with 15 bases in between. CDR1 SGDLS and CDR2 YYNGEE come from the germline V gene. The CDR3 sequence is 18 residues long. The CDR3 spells CASSVAMFGGSNTGELFF. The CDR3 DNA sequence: TGTGCCAGCAGCGTAGCCATGTTCGGCGGATCGAACACCGGGGAGCTGTTTTTT.

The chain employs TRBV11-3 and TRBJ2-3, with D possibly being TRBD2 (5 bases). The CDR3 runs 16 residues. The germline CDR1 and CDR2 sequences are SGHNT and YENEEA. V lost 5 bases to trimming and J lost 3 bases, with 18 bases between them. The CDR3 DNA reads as TGTGCCAGCAGCCCAGGACTTGACGGACTTACAGATACGCAGTATTTT. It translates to CASSPGLDGLTDTQYF.

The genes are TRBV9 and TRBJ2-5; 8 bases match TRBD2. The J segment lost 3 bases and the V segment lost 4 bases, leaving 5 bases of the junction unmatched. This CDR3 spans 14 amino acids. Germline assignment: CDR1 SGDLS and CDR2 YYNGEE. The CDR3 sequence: CASSPGREEETQYF. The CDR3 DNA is TGTGCCAGCAGCCCCGGGCGGGAGGAAGAGACCCAGTACTTC.

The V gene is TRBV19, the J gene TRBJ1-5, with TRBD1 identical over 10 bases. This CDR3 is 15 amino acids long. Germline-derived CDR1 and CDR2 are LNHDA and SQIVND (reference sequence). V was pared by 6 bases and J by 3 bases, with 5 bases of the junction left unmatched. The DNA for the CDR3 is TGTGCCAGTAGGATGGGGACAGGGGACAATCAGCCCCAGCATTTT. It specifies CASRMGTGDNQPQHF.

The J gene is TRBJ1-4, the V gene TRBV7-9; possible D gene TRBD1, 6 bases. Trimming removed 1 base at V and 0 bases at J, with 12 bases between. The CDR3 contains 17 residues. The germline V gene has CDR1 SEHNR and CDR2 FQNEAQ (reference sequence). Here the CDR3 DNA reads TGTGCCAGCAGCTTAGGAAGGGGGAGTGCAACTAATGAAAAACTGTTTTTT. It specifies CASSLGRGSATNEKLFF.

The CDR3 nucleotides read TGTGCCAGTAGTACGGGGGACAGCCGATTCTCTGGAAACACCATATATTTT. Protein product: CASSTGDSRFSGNTIYF. The genes are TRBV19 and TRBJ1-3; 7 bases line up with TRBD1. Germline V CDR1 and CDR2: LNHDA, SQIVND (reference sequence). The CDR3 is 17 amino acids. V dropped 4 bases and J dropped 0; count of bases not matched to a gene: 9.

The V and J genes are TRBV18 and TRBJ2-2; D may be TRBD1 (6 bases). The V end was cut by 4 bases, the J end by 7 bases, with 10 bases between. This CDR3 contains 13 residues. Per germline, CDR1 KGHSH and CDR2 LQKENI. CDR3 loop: CASSRMDSGELFF. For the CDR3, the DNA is TGTGCCAGCTCACGGATGGACAGCGGGGAGCTGTTTTTT. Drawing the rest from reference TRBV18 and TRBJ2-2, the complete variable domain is NAGVMQNPRHLVRRRGQEARLRCSPMKGHSHVYWYRQLPEEGLKFMVYLQKENIIDESGMPKERFSAEFPKEGPSILRIQQVVRGDSAAYFCASSRMDSGELFFGEGSRLTVL.

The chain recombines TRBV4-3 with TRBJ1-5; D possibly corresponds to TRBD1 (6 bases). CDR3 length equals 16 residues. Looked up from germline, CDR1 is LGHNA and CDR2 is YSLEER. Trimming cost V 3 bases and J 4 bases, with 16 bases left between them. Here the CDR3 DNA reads TGCGCCAGCAGCCAGGGTCTAGGGGGGGCGAATCAGCCCCAGCATTTT. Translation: CASSQGLGGANQPQHF.

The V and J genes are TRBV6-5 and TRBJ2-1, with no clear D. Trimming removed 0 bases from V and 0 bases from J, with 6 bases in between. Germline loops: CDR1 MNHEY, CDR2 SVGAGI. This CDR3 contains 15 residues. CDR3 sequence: CASSYSVSSYNEQFF. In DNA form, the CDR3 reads TGTGCCAGCAGTTACTCTGTCAGCTCCTACAATGAGCAGTTCTTC.

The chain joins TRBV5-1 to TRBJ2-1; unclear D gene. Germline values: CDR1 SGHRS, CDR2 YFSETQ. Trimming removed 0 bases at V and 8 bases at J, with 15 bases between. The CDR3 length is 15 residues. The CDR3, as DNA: TGCGCCAGCAGCTTGGGAGGTCTTAGAGTCTATGAGCAGTTCTTC. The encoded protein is CASSLGGLRVYEQFF.